The 16 T cell receptor beta chains presented below share a single source sample, sequenced in a study of T cell responses to AZD1222 COVID-19 vaccine. Clones were sequenced by immunoSEQ multiplex PCR, and TCRdb holds only the in-frame ones, with some missing. The sample records about 150,000 clones, roughly 90% being singletons. Sequences were derived from peripheral blood, sampled on day 0 of AZD1222 vaccination. The receptors were sampled from an adult in good health.

The rearrangement joins TRBV3-1 (or the pseudogene TRBV3-2) to TRBJ1-2; D ambiguous. Trimming took 4 bases from V and 2 from J, leaving 14 bases between them. CDR1 LGHDT and CDR2 YNNKEL come from the germline V gene (reference sequence). The CDR3 contains 15 residues. CDR3 in amino acids: CASSPRLSANYGYTF. In DNA form, the CDR3 reads TGTGCCAGCAGCCCTAGGCTTTCCGCCAACTATGGCTACACCTTC.

This clone has just one count. V is TRBV9 and J is TRBJ2-1, with 9 bases fitting TRBD2. This CDR3 spans 16 amino acids. Germline trimming cut 4 bases from V and 10 bases from J; bases unmatched to any gene: 15. Germline V gene lookup returns CDR1 SGDLS and CDR2 YYNGEE. CDR3 sequence: CASSPSGLAGLGEQFF. CDR3 DNA: TGTGCCAGCAGCCCCTCGGGGCTAGCGGGACTAGGAGAGCAGTTCTTC.

J is TRBJ1-1 and V is TRBV6-5; D may be TRBD1 (5 bases). This CDR3 spans 14 amino acids. Germline CDR1 MNHEY, CDR2 SVGAGI. Trimming removed 10 bases from V and 1 base from J, with 16 bases in between. CDR3 in DNA: TGTGCCACCAGGAGTAGGGGCGGGAACACTGAAGCTTTCTTT. It codes for CATRSRGGNTEAFF.

The chain couples TRBV7-2 to TRBJ1-1; D is perhaps TRBD1 (5 bases). This CDR3 has 14 residues. Trimming left V 4 bases short and J 1 base short, with 10 bases between. The V gene's germline CDR1 is SGHTA and CDR2 FQGNSA. CDR3 in amino acids: CASSSHDRNTEAFF. The CDR3 DNA reads as TGTGCCAGCAGCTCCCATGACAGGAACACTGAAGCTTTCTTT.

The V and J genes are TRBV6-1 and TRBJ1-2; a possible D gene is TRBD1 (5 bases). V shed 2 bases and J shed 3 bases, with 7 bases lying between them. Germline values: CDR1 MNHNS, CDR2 SASEGT. The CDR3 is 13 residues long. The CDR3 coding sequence is TGTGCCAGCAGTGAAACGGGGGACTATGGCTACACCTTC. Amino acid sequence: CASSETGDYGYTF.

This chain joins TRBV6-2 or TRBV6-3 and TRBJ1-3; possibly TRBD1 for D (5 bases). V lost 0 bases, J lost 3 bases, and 15 bases lay in between. The CDR3 totals 17 residues. The germline gives CDR1 MNHEY, CDR2 SVGEGT. The CDR3 loop is CASSYSGRTPIGNTIYF. The CDR3 region has the DNA TGTGCCAGCAGTTACTCGGGGCGGACCCCGATTGGAAACACCATATATTTT.

This clone has more than one count but fewer than ten. This sequence joins TRBV19 and TRBJ1-1; unclear D gene. With 1 base removed from V and 6 bases from J, the gap between germline ends came to 9 bases. The CDR3 covers 13 residues. CDR1 is LNHDA, CDR2 SQIVND, per germline (reference sequence). DNA for the CDR3: TGTGCCAGTAGTATAGGTAGGGTCGCTGAAGCTTTCTTT. It encodes CASSIGRVAEAFF.

This CDR3 is CASSPSAVRDGYTF. CDR3 sequence (DNA): TGTGCCAGCAGCCCTTCGGCGGTTAGGGATGGCTACACCTTC. The chain combines TRBV7-2 with TRBJ1-2; D is ambiguous. Germline loops: CDR1 SGHTA, CDR2 FQGNSA. The length of the CDR3 is 14 residues. Trimming took 5 bases from V and 6 from J, leaving 16 bases between them. The whole variable domain, filled in from reference TRBV7-2 and TRBJ1-2, reads GAGVSQSPSNKVTEKGKDVELRCDPISGHTALYWYRQSLGQGLEFLIYFQGNSAPDKSGLPSDRFSAERTGGSVSTLTIQRTQQEDSAVYLCASSPSAVRDGYTFGSGTRLTVV.

The J gene is TRBJ2-7, the V gene TRBV6-2 or TRBV6-3; the D is unclear. V was pared by 5 bases and J by 6 bases, with 17 bases between. From germline, CDR1 is MNHEY and CDR2 SVGEGT. The CDR3 loop spans 14 amino acids. CDR3 in amino acids: CASSRSLTWSEQYF. The CDR3 DNA follows: TGTGCCAGCAGTAGAAGTCTAACGTGGAGCGAGCAGTACTTC.

The chain uses TRBV29-1 and TRBJ1-2; D is uncertain. Germline V gene sequence: CDR1 SQVTM, CDR2 ANQGSEA. This CDR3 has 10 amino acids. V was cut by 4 bases and J by 8 bases, with 8 bases left in between. The CDR3 loop is CSVAGPGYTF. CDR3 nucleotides: TGCAGCGTTGCTGGGCCCGGCTACACCTTC.

The chain is built from TRBV3-1 (or the pseudogene TRBV3-2) and TRBJ2-1; D possibly matches TRBD1 or TRBD2 (5 bases each). From germline, CDR1 is LGHDT and CDR2 YNNKEL (reference sequence). Trimming took off 1 base at V and 9 bases at J, with 10 bases between the two ends. The CDR3 is made up of 13 amino acids. DNA for the CDR3: TGTGCCAGCAGCCAAGGAGGGGTTAGTGAGCAGTTCTTC. Its translation: CASSQGGVSEQFF.

This clone has a single count. V and J are TRBV7-8 and TRBJ1-3; D is possibly TRBD1 (5 bases). Germline CDR1 SGHVS, CDR2 FQNEAQ. The V and J ends lost 3 bases and 0 bases respectively, with 12 bases between them. The CDR3 is 16 amino acids. CDR3 sequence: CASSLEGHYSGNTIYF. The CDR3 bases are TGTGCCAGCAGCTTGGAAGGACACTACTCTGGAAACACCATATATTTT.

The V and J genes are TRBV3-1 (or the pseudogene TRBV3-2) and TRBJ2-2; 7 bases line up with TRBD1. Germline loops: CDR1 LGHDT, CDR2 YNNKEL (reference sequence). The J segment lost 0 bases and the V segment lost 4 bases, leaving 5 bases of the junction unmatched. The CDR3 contains 16 residues. As DNA, the CDR3 is TGTGCCAGCAGCCTTGCCGGGACAGCGAACACCGGGGAGCTGTTTTTT. Translated: CASSLAGTANTGELFF.

J is TRBJ1-1 and V is TRBV19; a weak D match, TRBD1 (6 bases). CDR3 length equals 14 residues. Per the germline V gene, CDR1 is LNHDA and CDR2 is SQIVND (reference sequence). Trimming pared 2 bases from V and 0 bases from J, leaving 7 bases between. In nucleotides, the CDR3 is TGTGCCAGTAGTATAACAGGGTTGAACACTGAAGCTTTCTTT. Its translation: CASSITGLNTEAFF.

J is TRBJ2-6 and V is TRBV5-1; D unclear. Germline CDR1 reads SGHRS; CDR2 reads YFSETQ. The length of the CDR3 is 15 residues. V was clipped by 7 bases and J by 0 bases, with 11 bases between them. For the CDR3, the DNA is TGCGCCAGCTCTAGGAGTGACTCTGGGGCCAACGTCCTGACTTTC. Its translation: CASSRSDSGANVLTF.

The chain employs TRBV27 and TRBJ2-7; 11 nucleotides align to TRBD1. The J segment lost 4 bases and the V segment lost 1 base, leaving 6 bases of the junction unmatched. The CDR3 totals 16 residues. Germline assignment: CDR1 MNHEY and CDR2 SMNVEV (reference sequence). The CDR3, as DNA: TGTGCCAGCAGTTTATTCGGACAGGGGGCTGGGTACGAGCAGTACTTC. Translated: CASSLFGQGAGYEQYF.